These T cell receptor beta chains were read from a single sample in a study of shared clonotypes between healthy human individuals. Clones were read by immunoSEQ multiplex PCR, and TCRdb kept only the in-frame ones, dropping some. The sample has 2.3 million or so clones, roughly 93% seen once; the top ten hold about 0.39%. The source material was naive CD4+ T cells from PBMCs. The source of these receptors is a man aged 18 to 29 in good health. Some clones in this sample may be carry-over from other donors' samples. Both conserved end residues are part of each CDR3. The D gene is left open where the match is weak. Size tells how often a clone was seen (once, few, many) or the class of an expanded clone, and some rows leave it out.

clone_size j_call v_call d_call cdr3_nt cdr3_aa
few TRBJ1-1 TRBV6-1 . TGTGCCAGCAGTGCGCCTGGGGGGACCGAAGCTTTCTTT CASSAPGGTEAFF
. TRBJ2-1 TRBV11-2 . TGTGCCAGCAGCGCCTTGGGGGTTCTAGCTGGCAATGAGCAGTTCTTC CASSALGVLAGNEQFF
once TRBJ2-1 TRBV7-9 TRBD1 TGTGCCAGCAGCCCGAGTCCCGGGACAGGGACCTCGAGCTACAATGAGCAGTTCTTC CASSPSPGTGTSSYNEQFF
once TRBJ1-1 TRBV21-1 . TGTGCCAGCACAAACCGACAGCCAGAAATGAACACTGAAGCTTTCTTT CASTNRQPEMNTEAFF
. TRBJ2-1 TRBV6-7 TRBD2 TGTGCCAGCAGTTACCATCTTACTAGCGGGAGTACATTTTCCTACAATGAGCAGTTCTTC CASSYHLTSGSTFSYNEQFF
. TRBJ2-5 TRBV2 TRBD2 TGTGCCAGCAGTTTTAGGGGAGGACTAGTGTATGAGCAGTACTTC CASSFRGGLVYEQYF
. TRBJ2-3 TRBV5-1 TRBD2 TGCGCCAGCAGCTTGGAGGGAGGGGGCACAGATACGCAGTATTTT CASSLEGGGTDTQYF
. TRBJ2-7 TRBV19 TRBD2 TGTGCCAGTAGCACCTCCCGACTAGCGGGAGGCTACGAGCAGTACTTC CASSTSRLAGGYEQYF
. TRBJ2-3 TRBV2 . TGTGCCAGCAGTGCTGCGGGGTTCACAGATACGCAGTATTTT CASSAAGFTDTQYF
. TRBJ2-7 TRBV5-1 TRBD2 TGCGCCAGCAGCTTTGCCGGGACTACCTACGAGCAGTACTTC CASSFAGTTYEQYF
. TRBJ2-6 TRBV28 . TGTGCCGGGAGCAGCGTCTCTGGGGCCAACGTCCTGACTTTC CAGSSVSGANVLTF
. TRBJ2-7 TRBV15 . TGTGCCACCAGCAGACCTACAGGGCGTCCGTCCGAGCAGTACTTC CATSRPTGRPSEQYF
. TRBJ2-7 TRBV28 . TGTGCCAGCAGTCCCCAGGGCAGAAGCTCCTACGAGCAGTACTTC CASSPQGRSSYEQYF
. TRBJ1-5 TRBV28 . TGTGCCAGCAGTGTTCCCCCTTGGGTACATAGCAATCAGCCCCAGCATTTT CASSVPPWVHSNQPQHF
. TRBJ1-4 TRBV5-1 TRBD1 TGCGCCAGCAGCTTGGCCGGACAGGCTAATGAAAAACTGTTTTTT CASSLAGQANEKLFF
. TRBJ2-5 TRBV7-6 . TGTGCCAGCAGCCCCGGACAGAGAGAGACCCAGTACTTC CASSPGQRETQYF
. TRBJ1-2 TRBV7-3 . TGTGCCAGCAGCTTAGGTTCAGGTTATGGCTACACCTTC CASSLGSGYGYTF